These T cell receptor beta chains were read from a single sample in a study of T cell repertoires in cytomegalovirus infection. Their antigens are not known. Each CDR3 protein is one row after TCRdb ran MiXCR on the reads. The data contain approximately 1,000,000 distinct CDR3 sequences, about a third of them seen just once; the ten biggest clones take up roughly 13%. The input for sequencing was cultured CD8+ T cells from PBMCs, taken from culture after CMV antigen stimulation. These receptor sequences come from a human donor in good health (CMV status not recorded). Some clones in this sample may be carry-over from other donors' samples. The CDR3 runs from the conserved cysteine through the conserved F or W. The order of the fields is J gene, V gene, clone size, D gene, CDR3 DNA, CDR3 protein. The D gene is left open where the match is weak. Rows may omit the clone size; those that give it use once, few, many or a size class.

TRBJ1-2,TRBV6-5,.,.,TGTGCCAGCAGTGACCCCCCTGGGACACCTAACTATGGCTACACCTTC,CASSDPPGTPNYGYTF
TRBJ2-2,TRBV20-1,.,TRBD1,TGCAGTGGCTGGGACAGACACACCGGGGAGCTGTTTTTT,CSGWDRHTGELFF
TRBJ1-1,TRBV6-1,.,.,TGTGCCAGCAGTGAAATGGAAGACCCGAACACTGAAGCTTTCTTT,CASSEMEDPNTEAFF
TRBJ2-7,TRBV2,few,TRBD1,TGTGCCAGCAGAGGACAGGACGCCCACGAGCAGTACTTC,CASRGQDAHEQYF
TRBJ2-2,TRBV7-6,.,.,TGTGCCAGCAGCTTCGACTCCCGCGTGCGCGCCGGGGAGCTGTTTTTT,CASSFDSRVRAGELFF
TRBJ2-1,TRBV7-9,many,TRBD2,TGTGCCAGCAGCCTCCCGCCGGGGGGCAATGAGCAGTTCTTC,CASSLPPGGNEQFF
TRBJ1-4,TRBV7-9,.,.,TGTGCCAGCAGCTTATTAGGGGCCCATGCAACTAATGAAAAACTGTTTTTT,CASSLLGAHATNEKLFF
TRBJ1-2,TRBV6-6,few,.,TGTGCCAGCGGATCTTCGACAGTTTGGGGCTACACCTTC,CASGSSTVWGYTF
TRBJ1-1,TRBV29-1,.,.,TGCAGCGCTACCGGGAGCCTAAACACTGAAGCTTTCTTT,CSATGSLNTEAFF
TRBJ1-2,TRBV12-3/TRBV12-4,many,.,TGTGCCAGCAGCTTCCTGACAGCCTCGTCGGGCTATGGCTACACCTTC,CASSFLTASSGYGYTF
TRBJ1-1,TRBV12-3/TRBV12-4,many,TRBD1,TGTGCCAGCACCGGGACAGACACTGAAGCTTTCTTT,CASTGTDTEAFF
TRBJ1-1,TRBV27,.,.,TGTGCCAGTCACCTGACAGCCACAATTACGAACACTGAAGCTTTCTTT,CASHLTATITNTEAFF
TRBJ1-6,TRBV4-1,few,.,TGCGCCAGCAGCCAAGATCCCTCAGGGGATTATAATTCACCCCTCCACTTT,CASSQDPSGDYNSPLHF
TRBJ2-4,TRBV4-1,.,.,TGCGCCAGCAGCCAGGAACAGGGAATCGAAAACATTCAGTACTTC,CASSQEQGIENIQYF
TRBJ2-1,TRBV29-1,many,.,TGCAGCGTTGTAGGGGATGAGCAGTTCTTC,CSVVGDEQFF
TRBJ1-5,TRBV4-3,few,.,TGCGCCAGCAGCCAAGATTTCCGCTCGGGCAATCAGCCCCAGCATTTT,CASSQDFRSGNQPQHF
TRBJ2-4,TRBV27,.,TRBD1,TGTGCCAGCAGTTTCGGGGGGACAGGGAACATTCAGTACTTC,CASSFGGTGNIQYF
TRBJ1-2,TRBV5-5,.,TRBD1,TGTGCCAGCAGCTTGCCAGGGGGTGGCTACACCTTC,CASSLPGGGYTF
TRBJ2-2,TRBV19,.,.,TGTGCCGGCGGGACCACATTGCCTCCCGGGGAGCTGTTTTTT,CAGGTTLPPGELFF
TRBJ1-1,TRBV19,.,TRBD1,TGTGCCAGTAGTTTCACAGGGGCAGGAATGACTGAAGCTTTCTTT,CASSFTGAGMTEAFF
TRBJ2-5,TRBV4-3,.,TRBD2,TGCGCCAGCAGCCAAGAGCGGCGGGGGGGCGTATCCGAGACCCAGTACTTC,CASSQERRGGVSETQYF
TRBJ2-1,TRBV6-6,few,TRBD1,TGTGCCAGCCAGCGGGACAGGGGGACCTATGAGCAGTTCTTC,CASQRDRGTYEQFF
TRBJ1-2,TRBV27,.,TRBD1,TGTGCCAGCAGTTTCCTGGGACAGAAAACCTATGGCTACACCTTC,CASSFLGQKTYGYTF
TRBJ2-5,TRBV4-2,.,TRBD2,TGTGCCAGCAGCCCACCGACTAGCGGGGAACAGTACCAAGAGACCCAGTACTTC,CASSPPTSGEQYQETQYF
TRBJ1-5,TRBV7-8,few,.,TGTGCCAGCAGCTTAGAAAAGACGAGCAATCAGCCCCAGCATTTT,CASSLEKTSNQPQHF
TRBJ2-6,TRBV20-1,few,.,TGCAGTGCTAGAGGGAACAGGGAAATAAGGGCCAACGTCCTGACTTTC,CSARGNREIRANVLTF
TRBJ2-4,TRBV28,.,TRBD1,TGTGCCAGCAGTTCCCGCCGGACAGGGGGCCTCGGGGATCTGATTCAGTACTTC,CASSSRRTGGLGDLIQYF
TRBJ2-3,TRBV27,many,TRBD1,TGTGCCAGCAGTTCGGGACAGGGAGGGACAGATACGCAGTATTTT,CASSSGQGGTDTQYF